This T cell receptor beta chain was recovered during a study of T-cell memory formation after mild COVID-19 (dated by TCRdb to the early 2020s). Some background on the complete study: Most TCR sequence clusters were specific to one of the two donors. T-cell clones expanding and contracting after mild COVID-19 in a couple of donors were tracked by longitudinal TCRalpha and TCRbeta repertoire sequencing. Two young, previously healthy adult volunteers, one female and one male, were included in the cohort. Study-level results and caveats: Clones contracting from day 15 to 85 had balanced CD4/CD8 phenotypes, while a second wave expanding from day 15 to 37 was biased towards CD4+. Contracting CD4+ clones were located mainly in the CM and EM memory subsets, whereas CD8+ clones were found to be enriched in EMRA. The detection of some responding clones in pre-infection memory suggests that pre-existing cross-reactive memory T cells joined the SARS-CoV-2 response. Only a couple of mild cases were covered by the study, and larger cohorts that include severe cases with pre-infection samples were considered necessary. The second-wave clones that peaked on day 37 were not confirmed to be SARS-CoV-2 specific.

In the case of this clonotype: Its antigen target is currently unknown. Base qualities are not provided; no much larger clone lies one nucleotide away.

Sequencing was carried out with an Illumina NovaSeq 6000. cDNA libraries for TCRalpha and TCRbeta were prepared by 5'RACE using constant-segment primers, with sample barcodes and unique molecular identifiers added. RNA was extracted from every sample with Trizol reagent. Library amplification was performed in two PCR steps, and a second sample barcode and Illumina TruSeq adapters were introduced in the second step. Libraries were sequenced on an Illumina NovaSeq with 2 x 150 bp paired-end reads. Under the source paper's analysis protocol: Reads were demultiplexed and collapsed into UMI-guided consensus sequences with migec v1.2.7. Using mixcr v2.1.11, UMI consensuses were aligned to TRA and TRB V and J templates and then assembled into clonotypes. A clonotype was counted as expanded or contracted only when both edgeR and NoisET called the clonotype significant, with the noise models trained on biological replicates. For edgeR calls, the cutoffs were a false discovery rate-adjusted p below 0.01 and a log2 fold-change threshold of 1. As an exploratory analysis of dynamics, PCA with hierarchical clustering was applied to max-normalized trajectories of the 1000 most abundant clonotypes. Each responding clone was given a CD4 or CD8 phenotype based on the CD4+ and CD8+ repertoires, which had been sequenced separately. TCRdb itself trimmed the public reads at Q25 with fastp, ran MiXCR and retained productive beta chains. Each entry is one CDR3 protein sequence, shown with its most common DNA and genes. These V and J calls originate from TCRdb's pipeline instead of the authors' own analysis. The sample table records roughly 370,000 distinct CDR3 sequences; approximately 15% of these occur just once. 20% to 25% of the sample is in the top ten clones.

Ficoll-Paque density gradient centrifugation was the method used to isolate PBMCs. Based on the germline V gene (reference sequence), the CDR1 and CDR2 sequences are DFQATT and SNEGSKA. Inclusive of the bounding cysteine and phenylalanine, the CDR3 is 13 residues long. CDR3 DNA is the only sequence kept; it has 39 bases, read in frame from the first base. The V and J ends are trimmed by 4 bases and 6 bases, leaving 16 bases between them. This sequence uses TRBV20-1 and TRBJ2-7; the D gene identity is not certain. The sequenced sample consisted of PBMCs or a T cell subset sorted from them (not recorded which). This TCR was sampled from a man aged 18 to 30 who had mild COVID-19 (a few samples of this study predate the infection). The sample titles of this study are shuffled in the database, so cell type and time point are left out; the donor was told from shared clones. The DNA reads as follows: TGCAGTGCTAACTCTGGACCTCTACCCGAGCAGTACTTC. The resulting protein is CSANSGPLPEQYF.